These T cell receptor beta chains were read from a single sample in a study of graft-versus-host responses after intestinal transplantation. TCRdb's table, derived via immunoSEQ multiplex PCR, lists solely in-frame clones and lacks some. The sample lists tens of thousands of clones; 91% were seen once. The source material was PBMCs, sampled around 95 weeks after intestinal transplant. These TCRs come from a human patient who received an intestinal transplant, so some T cells may come from the graft donor. Both conserved end residues are part of each CDR3. D genes are given only for firm matches. Clone sizes are given selectively: once, few, many, or a class where the clone is expanded.

size	V	D	J	DNA	CDR3
.	TRBV7-9	.	TRBJ2-7	TGTGCCAGCAGCTCTACCGCTTTGGGGTACGAGCAGTACTTC	CASSSTALGYEQYF
.	TRBV5-1	.	TRBJ1-5	TGCGCCAGCAGCTCCGACAGTCCCAATCAGCCCCAGCATTTT	CASSSDSPNQPQHF
.	TRBV14	.	TRBJ2-3	TGTGCCAGCAGTCCGGGAGGCACAGATACGCAGTATTTT	CASSPGGTDTQYF
.	TRBV6-1	.	TRBJ1-2	TGTGCCAGCAGTGATGGGCAGAACTATGGCTACACCTTC	CASSDGQNYGYTF
.	TRBV7-9	.	TRBJ1-3	TGTGCCAGCAGCGACAAGAATCCAGGGACTGGAAACACCATATATTTT	CASSDKNPGTGNTIYF
.	TRBV29-1	.	TRBJ1-3	TGCAGCGCCCTAAAAAGCGGTGCTGGAAACACCATATATTTT	CSALKSGAGNTIYF
.	TRBV7-9	.	TRBJ2-5	TGTGCCAGCAGCCCCGGGGAGACCCAGTACTTC	CASSPGETQYF
.	TRBV11-3	.	TRBJ1-2	TGTGCCAGCAGTCTGACATCTAACTATGGCTACACCTTC	CASSLTSNYGYTF
once	TRBV7-9	TRBD2	TRBJ2-5	TGTGCCAGCAGGGAACTAGCGGGGGGGCTTCTAGAGACCCAGTACTTC	CASRELAGGLLETQYF
.	TRBV5-5	.	TRBJ2-7	TGTGCCAGCAGCTCCTCCTACGAGCAGTACTTC	CASSSSYEQYF
.	TRBV30	.	TRBJ2-5	TGTGCCTCCACCCCCCAGGGGCCCGGAGAGACCCAGTACTTC	CASTPQGPGETQYF
.	TRBV6-5	.	TRBJ1-1	TGTGCCAGCAAGTTGGCAGGGGAGAACACTGAAGCTTTCTTT	CASKLAGENTEAFF
.	TRBV7-9	.	TRBJ1-2	TGTGCCAGCAGCGGGACTAACTATGGCTACACCTTC	CASSGTNYGYTF
.	TRBV10-3	TRBD2	TRBJ2-4	TGTGCCATCAGTGGGTCTAGCGGGGGCCTCTCCCCACAAAACATTCAGTACTTC	CAISGSSGGLSPQNIQYF
.	TRBV28	.	TRBJ1-2	TGTGCCAGCACCGGACAGATACTCTATGGCTACACCTTC	CASTGQILYGYTF
.	TRBV19	.	TRBJ2-1	TGTGCCAGTAGTGTCTCGAACAATGAGCAGTTCTTC	CASSVSNNEQFF
.	TRBV10-1	TRBD2	TRBJ2-3	TGCGCCAGCAGTGGATATCCAGCGGGGGCAGGGGATACGCAGTATTTT	CASSGYPAGAGDTQYF
.	TRBV9	.	TRBJ1-1	TGTGCCAGCAGCGTAGAACCGGGAAACACTGAAGCTTTCTTT	CASSVEPGNTEAFF
.	TRBV5-1	TRBD1	TRBJ2-1	TGCGCCAGCAGCCCGGGACAGGCACCCTACAATGAGCAGTTCTTC	CASSPGQAPYNEQFF
.	TRBV18	.	TRBJ1-1	TGTGCCAGCTTTAGAGAACTTGGCACTGAAGCTTTCTTT	CASFRELGTEAFF
.	TRBV7-9	.	TRBJ2-5	TGTGCCAGCAGCTTAGCGTTGGAGACCCAGTACTTC	CASSLALETQYF
.	TRBV4-1	.	TRBJ2-7	TGCGCCAGCAGCCAAGAAGGGGGGGATATGAGGGAGCAGTACTTC	CASSQEGGDMREQYF
.	TRBV19	TRBD2	TRBJ2-1	TGTGCCAGTAGTATGTCACTACTAGCGGGGGCCTACAATGAGCAGTTCTTC	CASSMSLLAGAYNEQFF
.	TRBV30	.	TRBJ1-1	TGTGCCTGGATTCCTCTATTGACAGCAACCTCCCCTGAAGCTTTCTTT	CAWIPLLTATSPEAFF
.	TRBV19	.	TRBJ1-1	TGTGCCAGTAGTATAGTGGGGACGGTAAACACTGAAGCTTTCTTT	CASSIVGTVNTEAFF